This T cell receptor beta chain was captured in a study of graft-versus-host responses after intestinal transplantation. A word on this clone: Its antigen is undetermined.

The CDR3 is 12 residues long. Trimming took 8 bases from V and 2 from J; bases not matched to a gene: 3. Germline CDR1 and CDR2: MNHNS and SASEGT. Profiled with immunoSEQ multiplex PCR; TCRdb holds only in-frame clones, not every one. The sample lists tens of thousands of clones; about 90% were seen once. The chain couples TRBV6-1 to TRBJ2-7; 7 bases agree with TRBD2. Sample: unstimulated CD4+ T cells sorted from spleen or lymph node cells, taken before intestinal transplant. The sequence derives from a human donor who received an intestinal transplant. The CDR3 loop reads CASGRETYEQYF. The CDR3 DNA reads as TGTGCCAGCGGGCGGGAGACCTACGAGCAGTACTTC.